This T cell receptor (beta chain) was sequenced during a study of blood T cells in healthy people across ages. Study results and limitations: Relative to aged donors, long-lived donors carried more naive CD4+ cells and displayed higher diversity. Because donor CMV status was unknown, expanded clonotype changes were possibly confounded.

A J-beta primer mix and a sample-barcoded 5' primer were used in a second PCR of about 7 to 12 cycles. From the 5' RACE reads, TCRdb called clonotypes with MiXCR, one entry per CDR3 protein. The sample yields just under 900,000 distinct CDR3 sequences, 25% to 30% seen once. This clonotype was counted many times. Antigen unknown. Investigators took 8 to 10 milliliters of peripheral blood from every donor. The sequence derives from a woman older than 75 in good health. The sample was blood.

The CDR3: CASSQFAGTRPDTQYF. The CDR3, as DNA: TGTGCCAGCAGCCAATTCGCCGGGACTAGACCGGATACGCAGTATTTT. This rearrangement joins TRBV14 to TRBJ2-3, with TRBD2 matching 8 bases. J lost 6 bases, V lost 2 bases, and 10 bases had no gene match. The CDR3 has 16 residues. Germline CDR1 and CDR2: SGHDN and FVKESK.